These 26 T cell receptor beta chains share one sample of origin, sequenced in a study of T cell responses to AZD1222 COVID-19 vaccine. Clones were sequenced by immunoSEQ multiplex PCR, and TCRdb holds only the in-frame ones, with some missing. The sample holds 90,000 to 100,000 clones, around 89% seen once. Sequencing used peripheral blood, obtained on day 0 of AZD1222 vaccination. Source of these receptors: an adult in good health.

The chain links TRBV5-4 to TRBJ2-7; D tentatively reads TRBD1 or TRBD2 (5 bases each). In germline, CDR1 is SGHNT, CDR2 YYREEE (reference sequence). The CDR3 is 14 amino acids. Trimming took off 5 bases at V and 1 base at J, with 13 bases between the two ends. The CDR3 DNA reads as TGTGCCAGCAGACCTGGGACCGCTTCCTACGAGCAGTACTTC. Translation: CASRPGTASYEQYF.

V usage is TRBV19 and J usage is TRBJ1-1; 10 nucleotides line up with TRBD1. This CDR3 spans 16 amino acids. In germline, CDR1 is LNHDA, CDR2 SQIVND (reference sequence). The V segment lost 5 bases and the J segment 0 bases; nucleotides outside the gene matches: 6. The CDR3 sequence: CASSVDRGRLNTEAFF. CDR3 nucleotides: TGTGCCAGTAGTGTTGACAGGGGGCGCTTGAACACTGAAGCTTTCTTT.

This chain links TRBV4-2 with TRBJ1-5; D is uncertain. Germline V gene sequence: CDR1 LGHNA, CDR2 YNFKEQ. V was cut by 0 bases and J by 9 bases, with 12 bases left in between. This CDR3 spans 14 amino acids. CDR3 amino acids: CASSQDAVGRPQHF. CDR3 DNA: TGTGCCAGCAGCCAAGATGCCGTCGGAAGGCCCCAGCATTTT.

This clone occurred once. The rearrangement uses TRBV5-1 and TRBJ2-5, with D possibly TRBD2 on 6 matching bases. The CDR3 is made up of 16 amino acids. V shed 0 bases and J shed 2 bases, with 14 bases lying between them. Germline CDR1 is SGHRS and CDR2 is YFSETQ. The CDR3 protein is CASSLGVGTLQETQYF. CDR3 nucleotides: TGCGCCAGCAGCTTGGGGGTTGGGACTTTACAAGAGACCCAGTACTTC.

This chain connects TRBV28 to TRBJ1-1; D is undetermined. V lost 3 bases and J 3 bases, leaving 11 bases between the germline ends. Germline CDR1 is MDHEN and CDR2 is SYDVKM. The CDR3 spans 14 residues. The CDR3 bases are TGTGCCAGCAGTTTGTGGGGTCGGGACACTGAAGCTTTCTTT. Amino acid sequence: CASSLWGRDTEAFF.

The V and J genes are TRBV3-1 (or the pseudogene TRBV3-2) and TRBJ2-7; D possibly matches TRBD1 or TRBD2 (5 bases each). This CDR3 contains 15 residues. Trimming removed 1 base at V and 1 base at J, with 11 bases between. Per the germline V gene, CDR1 is LGHDT and CDR2 is YNNKEL (reference sequence). CDR3 coding DNA: TGTGCCAGCAGCCAAGCACGGGGCTTTTCCTACGAGCAGTACTTC. This encodes CASSQARGFSYEQYF.

Comment on this clone: A read error may produce the germline difference seen at one junction end. This rearrangement joins TRBV7-2 to TRBJ1-5; no definite D call. The CDR3 contains 13 residues. Germline V gene sequence: CDR1 SGHTA, CDR2 FQGNSA. CDR3 protein: CASSLEGKQPQHF. In DNA form, the CDR3 reads TGTGCCAGCAGCTTAGAGGGCAAGCAGCCCCAGCATTTT.

J is TRBJ2-1 and V is TRBV6-5, with 13 bases lining up with TRBD2. CDR3 length: 16 residues. The V gene's germline CDR1 is MNHEY and CDR2 SVGAGI. Trimming cost V 4 bases and J 2 bases; bases outside gene matches: 2. The CDR3 protein is CASSSTSGGAYNEQFF. Here the CDR3 DNA reads TGTGCCAGCAGTTCCACTAGCGGGGGGGCCTACAATGAGCAGTTCTTC.

The chain carries TRBV7-9 and TRBJ1-2; 8 positions match TRBD1. There are 14 residues in the CDR3. Trimming removed 1 base from V and 7 bases from J; junction bases left unmatched: 5. In germline, CDR1 is SEHNR, CDR2 FQNEAQ (reference sequence). CDR3 sequence (DNA): TGTGCCAGCAGCTTAGATCAGGGGGCACGTGGCTACACCTTC. Its translation is CASSLDQGARGYTF. The entire variable domain, with the rest obtained from reference TRBV7-9 and TRBJ1-2, is as follows: DTGVSQNPRHKITKRGQNVTFRCDPISEHNRLYWYRQTLGQGPEFLTYFQNEAQLEKSRLLSDRFSAERPKGSFSTLEIQRTEQGDSAMYLCASSLDQGARGYTFGSGTRLTVV.

V is TRBV20-1 and J is TRBJ1-6, with D perhaps matching TRBD1 (6 bases). From germline, CDR1 is DFQATT and CDR2 SNEGSKA (reference sequence). Trimming left V 5 bases short and J 7 bases short, with 6 bases between. There are 11 residues in the CDR3. In DNA form, the CDR3 reads TGCAGTGCTCAGGGGAATTCACCCCTCCACTTT. Translated, it gives CSAQGNSPLHF.

This chain connects TRBV7-2 to TRBJ1-6; 12 nucleotides match TRBD1. This CDR3 comprises 16 residues. V shed 1 base, J shed 10 bases, and the junction held 5 bases outside the gene matches. CDR1 SGHTA and CDR2 FQGNSA come from the germline V gene. CDR3 nucleotides: TGTGCCAGCAGCTTAGAGGGACAGGGGGCCGGGTCACCCCTCCACTTT. This codes for CASSLEGQGAGSPLHF.

The genes are TRBV27 and TRBJ2-4; D might be TRBD2 (6 bases). Per germline, CDR1 MNHEY and CDR2 SMNVEV (reference sequence). The CDR3 consists of 20 residues. V was pared by 6 bases and J by 3 bases, with 30 bases between. The CDR3 region has the DNA TGTGCCAGCAGCCAAAGCTTCGGAGGGCAGGCGAAGGAATACAAAAACATTCAGTACTTC. Protein: CASSQSFGGQAKEYKNIQYF.

The V call is TRBV19, the J call TRBJ1-4, with no clear D. Germline V gene sequence: CDR1 LNHDA, CDR2 SQIVND (reference sequence). V was cut by 7 bases and J by 0 bases, with 15 bases left in between. The CDR3 consists of 16 residues. In DNA, the CDR3 is TGTGCCAGTACGGGAGGGTCCGGTGCAACTAATGAAAAACTGTTTTTT. It is translated as CASTGGSGATNEKLFF. Based on the CDR3 plus reference TRBV19 and TRBJ1-4, the full variable domain is DGGITQSPKYLFRKEGQNVTLSCEQNLNHDAMYWYRQDPGQGLRLIYYSQIVNDFQKGDIAEGYSVSREKKESFPLTVTSAQKNPTAFYLCASTGGSGATNEKLFFGSGTQLSVL.

In its sample, this clone was seen once. The chain has TRBV19 and TRBJ2-1; D perhaps matches TRBD2 (6 bases). Germline lookup yields CDR1 LNHDA and CDR2 SQIVND (reference sequence). This CDR3 comprises 16 residues. V dropped 3 bases and J dropped 7 bases, with 19 bases sitting between them. CDR3 bases: TGTGCCAGTAGTATCGGGGGTAGGTTGTCGTGGAATGAGCAGTTCTTC. Amino acid sequence: CASSIGGRLSWNEQFF. Full variable domain (outside the CDR3, taken from reference TRBV19 and TRBJ2-1): DGGITQSPKYLFRKEGQNVTLSCEQNLNHDAMYWYRQDPGQGLRLIYYSQIVNDFQKGDIAEGYSVSREKKESFPLTVTSAQKNPTAFYLCASSIGGRLSWNEQFFGPGTRLTVL.

This clone was seen a single time. The V gene is TRBV11-2, the J gene TRBJ2-7, with 14 bases fitting TRBD2. Unmatched junction bases numbered 5, after V lost 5 bases and J lost 5 bases. The CDR3 covers 15 residues. Germline CDR1 is SGHAT and CDR2 is FQNNGV. The CDR3 DNA is TGTGCCAGCAGCCCGACTAGCGGGAGGGGAAACGAGCAGTACTTC. It is translated as CASSPTSGRGNEQYF.

J is TRBJ2-7 and V is TRBV6-5, with a possible D match to TRBD2 (5 bases). Per the germline V gene, CDR1 is MNHEY and CDR2 is SVGAGI. The CDR3 has 15 residues. The ends were cut back, 0 bases at V and 0 bases at J, with 9 bases in the middle. CDR3 amino acids: CASSYSEAFSYEQYF. CDR3 DNA: TGTGCCAGCAGTTACTCGGAGGCCTTCTCCTACGAGCAGTACTTC.

This clone came up once. The chain carries TRBV19 and TRBJ1-5, with unresolved D. Trimming took 7 bases from V and 8 from J, leaving 18 bases between them. The germline gives CDR1 LNHDA, CDR2 SQIVND (reference sequence). The CDR3 has 14 amino acids. The DNA for the CDR3 is TGTGCCAGTAACCCTCGCAGCCCTGGAGAGCCCCAGCATTTT. Translating it yields CASNPRSPGEPQHF.

The chain is built from TRBV18 and TRBJ2-7; a weak D match, TRBD1 (6 bases). The germline V gene has CDR1 KGHSH and CDR2 LQKENI. Trimming removed 6 bases from V and 3 bases from J, with 24 bases in between. The CDR3 length is 17 residues. The DNA for the CDR3 is TGTGCCAGCTCCCTTACCTTGGTTCAGGGGTTGGGCTACGAGCAGTACTTC. This translates into CASSLTLVQGLGYEQYF.

The genes are TRBV19 and TRBJ1-1; unclear D gene. Trimming shortened V by 4 bases and J by 0 bases, and 6 bases separated the two germline ends. The CDR3 sequence is 13 residues long. Germline V gives CDR1 LNHDA, CDR2 SQIVND (reference sequence). The CDR3 sequence is CASSTVMNTEAFF. The CDR3 region has the DNA TGTGCCAGTAGTACGGTCATGAACACTGAAGCTTTCTTT.

The chain couples TRBV19 to TRBJ1-5; D possibly corresponds to TRBD1 (6 bases). CDR1 is LNHDA and CDR2 is SQIVND in the germline V gene (reference sequence). The V end lost 10 bases, the J end lost 1 base, and 14 bases lay between the germline ends. The CDR3 is made up of 14 amino acids. The CDR3 spells CATQGGSSNQPQHF. In DNA, the CDR3 is TGTGCCACCCAAGGGGGGAGCAGCAATCAGCCCCAGCATTTT. Together with reference TRBV19 and TRBJ1-5, the CDR3 gives the full variable domain: DGGITQSPKYLFRKEGQNVTLSCEQNLNHDAMYWYRQDPGQGLRLIYYSQIVNDFQKGDIAEGYSVSREKKESFPLTVTSAQKNPTAFYLCATQGGSSNQPQHFGDGTRLSIL.

The chain uses TRBV7-8 and TRBJ1-1, with 7 bases aligning to TRBD1. CDR1 is SGHVS, CDR2 FQNEAQ, per germline. The length of the CDR3 is 13 residues. V was pared by 5 bases and J by 7 bases, with 7 bases of the junction left unmatched. For the CDR3, the DNA is TGTGCCAGCAGCATGGGGACAGAGGGTGAAGCTTTCTTT. Amino acids: CASSMGTEGEAFF.

V is TRBV9 and J is TRBJ2-1, with 7 bases identical to TRBD2. This CDR3 region has 16 residues. J gave up 3 bases and V 0 bases, and 6 bases lay outside the gene matches. CDR1 is SGDLS, CDR2 YYNGEE, per germline. Here the CDR3 reads CASSVGGGRVYNEQFF. CDR3 sequence (DNA): TGTGCCAGCAGCGTAGGTGGCGGGAGAGTCTACAATGAGCAGTTCTTC. Full variable domain (outside the CDR3, taken from reference TRBV9 and TRBJ2-1): DSGVTQTPKHLITATGQRVTLRCSPRSGDLSVYWYQQSLDQGLQFLIQYYNGEERAKGNILERFSAQQFPDLHSELNLSSLELGDSALYFCASSVGGGRVYNEQFFGPGTRLTVL.

Here the CDR3 reads CASSPTDRGGGYTF. The CDR3 coding sequence is TGTGCCAGCAGCCCCACGGACAGGGGGGGCGGCTACACCTTC. The V gene is TRBV3-1 (or the pseudogene TRBV3-2), the J gene TRBJ1-2; 10 bases fit TRBD1. The CDR3 has 14 residues. Germline loops: CDR1 LGHDT, CDR2 YNNKEL (reference sequence). The V segment lost 4 bases and the J segment 8 bases; nucleotides outside the gene matches: 7.

This chain joins TRBV30 and TRBJ1-3; D is ambiguous. The CDR3 totals 14 residues. Per the germline V gene, CDR1 is GTSNPN and CDR2 is SVGIG (reference sequence). The ends were cut back, 0 bases at V and 2 bases at J, with 8 bases in the middle. This CDR3 reads CAWSVDLAGNTIYF. The CDR3 coding sequence is TGTGCCTGGAGTGTAGACTTAGCTGGAAACACCATATATTTT.

The chain links TRBV3-1 (or the pseudogene TRBV3-2) to TRBJ1-1; D gene ambiguous. CDR1 is LGHDT, CDR2 YNNKEL, per germline (reference sequence). V was clipped by 0 bases and J by 11 bases, with 19 bases between them. The CDR3 is 15 amino acids. In DNA, the CDR3 is TGTGCCAGCAGCCAAGACTCGGCGCGGTCTGCACACGCTTTCTTT. Protein product: CASSQDSARSAHAFF.

The chain joins TRBV5-5 to TRBJ1-1; a weak D match, TRBD1 (6 bases). The CDR3 runs 16 residues. Germline V lookup: CDR1 SGHKS, CDR2 YYEKEE (reference sequence). The V end lost 0 bases, the J end lost 0 bases, and 12 bases lay between the germline ends. The CDR3 is CASSLEGGTMNTEAFF. CDR3 coding DNA: TGTGCCAGCAGCTTGGAAGGGGGTACTATGAACACTGAAGCTTTCTTT.